The present T cell receptor (beta chain) was sequenced within a study of shared clonotypes between healthy human individuals. This clone is a singleton in its sample. Its cognate antigen is unknown. One end of the junction does not line up with germline, which may come from a read error. The material for each subset, its genomic DNA, was split evenly across several immunoSEQ plates. Some clones are missing from TCRdb's copy, which holds only in-frame ones; the method was immunoSEQ multiplex PCR. In the table there are fewer than 850,000 clones, around 90% of which are singletons. The CDR3 extends over 15 amino acids. Germline CDR1 and CDR2: MNHNS and SASEGT. The study, taken as a whole, reports: What limited the represented genetic and exposure-history diversity was the small number of donors.

All participating donors were Caucasian adults from Nashville, Tennessee. Material for sequencing was memory CD8+ T cells from PBMCs. Documented subset: CD45RO+ cells pooled with CCR7-negative TemRA cells. This clonotype was obtained from a man between 18 and 29 years old in good health. Some clones in this sample may be carry-over from other donors' samples. The chain employs TRBV6-1 and TRBJ2-7, with D possibly matching TRBD2 (5 bases). CDR3 sequence reads: CASRLKEARSYEQYF. The CDR3, as DNA: TGTGCTAGCAGGTTGAAGGAGGCCCGCTCCTACGAGCAGTACTTC.